The 26 T cell receptor beta chains reported below all come from one sample, sequenced in a study of Graves' ophthalmopathy and Graves' hyperthyroidism. CDR3 regions of TCR beta were amplified from RNA transcripts. An opening RT-PCR round employed HTBI primers and preceded a second-round multiplex PCR. TCRdb re-called the multiplex PCR reads through MiXCR, storing one row per CDR3 protein. The sample comprises 600,000 to 700,000 distinct CDR3 sequences, roughly two fifths of which are singletons, and around 3% rests with the top ten. Sequencing input: peripheral blood. The source is an adult man with Graves' ophthalmopathy.

This sequence joins TRBV19 and TRBJ1-1, with a weak D call TRBD1 (5 bases). V was cut by 3 bases and J by 2 bases, with 13 bases left in between. Per the germline V gene, CDR1 is LNHDA and CDR2 is SQIVND (reference sequence). The CDR3 consists of 15 residues. CDR3 sequence reads: CASSIPLGANTEAFF. The CDR3 DNA follows: TGTGCCAGTAGTATCCCCCTTGGGGCTAACACTGAAGCTTTCTTT. The full variable domain, its missing parts supplied by reference TRBV19 and TRBJ1-1, is DGGITQSPKYLFRKEGQNVTLSCEQNLNHDAMYWYRQDPGQGLRLIYYSQIVNDFQKGDIAEGYSVSREKKESFPLTVTSAQKNPTAFYLCASSIPLGANTEAFFGQGTRLTVV.

The chain links TRBV12-3 or TRBV12-4 to TRBJ2-7; 9 bases line up with TRBD1. The CDR3 extends over 14 amino acids. Losses at the gene ends were 3 bases for V and 6 bases for J; bases not matched to a gene: 6. CDR3 sequence reads: CASSFRQGGREQYF. The CDR3 nucleotides read TGTGCCAGCAGTTTTAGACAGGGGGGACGCGAGCAGTACTTC.

This clonotype was detected many times. This chain connects TRBV9 to TRBJ2-2; tentative D call: TRBD1 (6 bases). V was clipped by 4 bases and J by 7 bases, with 17 bases between them. This CDR3 spans 15 amino acids. Germline V gene lookup returns CDR1 SGDLS and CDR2 YYNGEE. As DNA, the CDR3 is TGTGCCAGCAGCCCGAGGACAGCTAAGGTCGGGGAGCTGTTTTTT. It translates to CASSPRTAKVGELFF.

The chain couples TRBV2 to TRBJ2-3, with 9 bases lining up with TRBD1. Germline V lookup: CDR1 SNHLY, CDR2 FYNNEI. The CDR3 runs 17 residues. Trimming at V came to 3 bases and at J to 3 bases, leaving 10 bases not matched to a gene. CDR3 amino acids: CASSDPRDRESTDTQYF. The CDR3 DNA reads TGTGCCAGCAGTGACCCACGGGACAGGGAGTCGACAGATACGCAGTATTTT.

V gene TRBV20-1 combines with J gene TRBJ1-3; the D is unclear. Germline CDR1 reads DFQATT; CDR2 reads SNEGSKA (reference sequence). The V and J ends lost 0 bases and 2 bases respectively, with 11 bases between them. CDR3 length equals 15 residues. In DNA, the CDR3 is TGCAGTGCTAGAGATGTCTGGGCGGCTGGAAACACCATATATTTT. Translation gives CSARDVWAAGNTIYF.

This clonotype came up a few times. The chain couples TRBV4-1 to TRBJ2-7, with 10 bases that match TRBD2. The CDR3 length is 14 residues. Germline assignment: CDR1 MGHRA and CDR2 YSYEKL. V lost 1 base and J lost 3; bases outside the gene matches: 0. CDR3 DNA: TGCGCCAGCAGCCAAGGGACTAGCGGCTACGAGCAGTACTTC. Protein: CASSQGTSGYEQYF.

On this clonotype itself: The junction differs from germline at one of its ends, possibly a read error. The chain employs TRBV25-1 and TRBJ2-3; TRBD2 agrees at 8 bases. The V gene's germline CDR1 is MGHDK and CDR2 SYGVNS. The CDR3 length is 16 residues. The CDR3 loop is CVSSPRLARTTDTQYF. DNA for the CDR3: TGTGTCAGCAGTCCCCGACTAGCGCGTACTACAGATACGCAGTATTTT.

The chain has TRBV19 and TRBJ2-5; 9 nucleotides line up with TRBD1. This CDR3 has 15 residues. The ends lost 6 bases at V and 4 bases at J; junction bases unmatched: 9. CDR1 is LNHDA, CDR2 SQIVND, per germline (reference sequence). CDR3 sequence reads: CASRQDRGTGETQYF. The CDR3 region has the DNA TGTGCCAGTAGGCAGGACAGGGGAACTGGAGAGACCCAGTACTTC.

To note about this clonotype: A read error is possible here, since a much larger clone lies one base away. The chain couples TRBV9 to TRBJ2-7, with D unclear. The CDR3 consists of 14 residues. CDR1 SGDLS and CDR2 YYNGEE come from the germline V gene. CDR3 sequence reads: CASSVAERAYERYF. The DNA for the CDR3 is TGTGCCAGCAGCGTAGCGGAGCGAGCCTACGAGCGGTACTTC. Filled out from reference TRBV9 and TRBJ2-7, the complete variable domain reads DSGVTQTPKHLITATGQRVTLRCSPRSGDLSVYWYQQSLDQGLQFLIQYYNGEERAKGNILERFSAQQFPDLHSELNLSSLELGDSALYFCASSVAERAYERYFGPGTRLTVT.

V is TRBV10-3 and J is TRBJ1-6, with D maybe TRBD1 (6 bases). The ends were cut back, 11 bases at V and 6 bases at J, with 8 bases in the middle. CDR1 is ENHRY and CDR2 is SYGVKD in the germline V gene. This CDR3 is 11 amino acids long. The CDR3 coding sequence is TGTGCCGACAGGCCTAATTCACCCCTCCACTTT. Translation gives CADRPNSPLHF.

This clonotype was counted a few times. V and J are TRBV24-1 and TRBJ2-7; TRBD1 matches at 8 bases. With 0 bases clipped from V and 5 bases from J, the junction kept 11 bases outside the gene matches. Germline V gene data show CDR1 as KGHDR and CDR2 as SFDVKD. CDR3 length: 17 amino acids. DNA of the CDR3: TGTGCCACCAGTGATTTGGGGGCCGGACAGGGTCAACACGAGCAGTACTTC. Translated, it gives CATSDLGAGQGQHEQYF.

The chain recombines TRBV11-2 with TRBJ2-7; D not resolved. From germline, CDR1 is SGHAT and CDR2 FQNNGV. This CDR3 spans 14 amino acids. Trimming cost V 5 bases and J 3 bases, with 14 bases left between them. The CDR3 protein is CASSLNPGFYEQYF. The CDR3, as DNA: TGTGCCAGCAGCCTTAATCCGGGCTTCTACGAGCAGTACTTC. The variable domain in full, completed from reference TRBV11-2 and TRBJ2-7, reads EAGVAQSPRYKIIEKRQSVAFWCNPISGHATLYWYQQILGQGPKLLIQFQNNGVVDDSQLPKDRFSAERLKGVDSTLKIQPAKLEDSAVYLCASSLNPGFYEQYFGPGTRLTVT.

The J gene is TRBJ2-2, the V gene TRBV9, with TRBD1 matching over 8 bases. Unmatched junction bases numbered 6, after V lost 5 bases and J lost 3 bases. CDR1 and CDR2 from the germline V gene are SGDLS and YYNGEE. The length of the CDR3 is 15 residues. CDR3 in DNA: TGTGCCAGCAGGCCACAGGGGGTTTACACCGGGGAGCTGTTTTTT. It specifies CASRPQGVYTGELFF.

CDR3 coding DNA: TGCAGCGTTTTAGCAACAGTCGAGGATGGCTACACCTTC. It is translated as CSVLATVEDGYTF. The chain recombines TRBV29-1 with TRBJ1-2; D not resolved. Trimming took off 5 bases at V and 6 bases at J, with 16 bases between the two ends. Germline-derived CDR1 and CDR2 are SQVTM and ANQGSEA. The CDR3 runs 13 residues.

This clonotype was seen more than once but under ten times. The V gene is TRBV2, the J gene TRBJ1-3; D unclear. Germline lookup yields CDR1 SNHLY and CDR2 FYNNEI. The V and J ends lost 6 bases and 2 bases respectively, with 5 bases between them. This CDR3 comprises 12 residues. Here the CDR3 DNA reads TGTGCCAGCAGGGGCACTGGAAACACCATATATTTT. It specifies CASRGTGNTIYF.

V usage is TRBV12-5 and J usage is TRBJ1-1; D is possibly TRBD1 (6 bases). CDR3 length: 17 amino acids. In germline, CDR1 is LGHNT, CDR2 FRNRAP. The CDR3 is CASSIGQSRGVNTEAFF. As DNA, the CDR3 is TGTGCCAGCAGTATAGGACAGAGTAGGGGCGTGAACACTGAAGCTTTCTTT.

The table lists this clonotype with a few counts. This chain connects TRBV11-2 to TRBJ2-6; 9 bases map to TRBD1. The CDR3 loop spans 18 amino acids. The V gene's germline CDR1 is SGHAT and CDR2 FQNNGV. Trimming at V came to 9 bases and at J to 0 bases, leaving 12 bases not matched to a gene. The CDR3 bases are TGTGCCAGTTCCGACCCGGGACAGGGCTTCTCTGGGGCCAACGTCCTGACTTTC. As protein: CASSDPGQGFSGANVLTF.

This clonotype was seen only once. A much larger clone lies a single base off, so this may be a read error. This rearrangement joins TRBV10-3 to TRBJ2-7, with TRBD1 matching over 8 bases. The germline CDR1 and CDR2 sequences are ENHRY and SYGVKD. J gave up 6 bases and V 6 bases, and 13 bases lay outside the gene matches. The CDR3 consists of 15 residues. The chain's CDR3 is CAIRQDRVTPSEQYF. Here the CDR3 DNA reads TGTGCCATCAGACAGGACAGGGTCACCCCCTCCGAGCAGTACTTC.

This clonotype was counted a single time. V is TRBV29-1 and J is TRBJ1-6; D is ambiguous. The CDR3 totals 13 residues. Trimming took 2 bases from V and 6 from J, leaving 8 bases between them. Germline values: CDR1 SQVTM, CDR2 ANQGSEA. CDR3 coding DNA: TGCAGCGTTGAACTGGGAGTTAATTCACCCCTCCACTTT. This sequence encodes CSVELGVNSPLHF.

This clonotype occurred many times. The V call is TRBV12-3 or TRBV12-4, the J call TRBJ1-5; D uncertain. The CDR3 contains 17 residues. V shed 4 bases and J shed 6 bases, with 22 bases lying between them. Written as DNA, the CDR3 is TGTGCCAGCAGTTGGAGAGGAACGACCCTCGGGAGTCAGCCCCAGCATTTT. Translation gives CASSWRGTTLGSQPQHF.

The V and J genes are TRBV12-3 or TRBV12-4 and TRBJ1-3; 7 positions match TRBD1. Trimming cost V 5 bases and J 9 bases; bases outside gene matches: 4. There are 12 residues in the CDR3. DNA for the CDR3: TGTGCCAGCAGTCCCGGGACAGTCACCATATATTTT. Amino acids: CASSPGTVTIYF.

The chain carries TRBV29-1 and TRBJ1-1; 7 bases align to TRBD1. This CDR3 contains 11 residues. Germline CDR1 is SQVTM and CDR2 is ANQGSEA. CDR3 sequence (DNA): TGCAGGCGGGCAGGGGGCACTGAAGCTTTCTTT. Protein sequence: CRRAGGTEAFF.

The chain employs TRBV24-1 and TRBJ2-1; 8 nucleotides align to TRBD1. The length of the CDR3 is 15 residues. Germline V gives CDR1 KGHDR, CDR2 SFDVKD. V shed 0 bases and J 6 bases; nucleotides not matched to a gene: 3. CDR3 loop: CATSDLQDRANEQFF. CDR3 nucleotides: TGTGCCACCAGTGATTTGCAGGACAGGGCCAATGAGCAGTTCTTC.

In the case of this clonotype: Sequence at one end of the junction differs from germline and may be a read error. The rearrangement joins TRBV10-3 to TRBJ2-2; D perhaps matches TRBD2 (6 bases). The CDR3 is 16 amino acids. Germline values: CDR1 ENHRY, CDR2 SYGVKD. This CDR3 is CASSHTSTRGTGELFF. CDR3 sequence (DNA): TGTGCCAGCAGTCACACGTCCACGCGGGGCACCGGGGAGCTGTTTTTT.

A few counts support this clonotype. The chain links TRBV6-5 to TRBJ2-7, with a possible D match to TRBD1 (6 bases). There are 15 residues in the CDR3. Germline CDR1 MNHEY, CDR2 SVGAGI. The V and J ends lost 2 bases and 2 bases respectively, with 13 bases between them. This CDR3 reads CASSYGQDRAYEQYF. For the CDR3, the DNA is TGTGCCAGCAGTTACGGGCAGGACAGAGCCTACGAGCAGTACTTC.

The V and J genes are TRBV29-1 and TRBJ1-2; D gene unclear. Trimming stripped 8 bases from V and 8 bases from J, with 15 bases between. The CDR3 runs 11 residues. Per germline, CDR1 SQVTM and CDR2 ANQGSEA. CDR3 in DNA: TGCAGCTTGGTGGGCGAATCGGGCTACACCTTC. Amino acid sequence: CSLVGESGYTF.